The 17 T cell receptor beta chains reported below all come from one sample, sequenced in a study. TCRdb ran MiXCR on the reads and lists one entry per CDR3 protein. This table has 15,000 or so distinct CDR3 sequences, 30% to 45% appearing once. The sample taken for sequencing was blood. These TCRs come from a human donor.

This clonotype occurred many times. This chain joins TRBV4-3 and TRBJ2-1; TRBD1 agrees at 9 bases. CDR1 LGHNA and CDR2 YSLEER come from the germline V gene. This CDR3 is built from 17 residues. The junction had 11 bases not matched to a gene; V was cut back by 1 base and J by 7 bases. The CDR3 DNA sequence: TGCGCCAGCAGCCAAGTCGAAAATGGTGGGACAGGGAATGAGCAGTTCTTC. Translated, it gives CASSQVENGGTGNEQFF.

The chain carries TRBV18 and TRBJ1-1; 7 bases fit TRBD1. Germline CDR1 is KGHSH and CDR2 is LQKENI. V shed 4 bases and J 3 bases; nucleotides not matched to a gene: 5. The CDR3 has 14 residues. Here the CDR3 DNA reads TGTGCCAGCTCACAGGGGACAGAGGACACTGAAGCTTTCTTT. It translates to CASSQGTEDTEAFF.

By sample share, this clonotype is medium-sized. V and J are TRBV5-1 and TRBJ1-2; D gene uncertain. The germline V gene encodes CDR1 SGHRS and CDR2 YFSETQ. V lost 0 bases, J lost 8 bases, and 17 bases lay in between. This CDR3 region has 15 residues. In nucleotides, the CDR3 is TGCGCCAGCAGCTTGGATAGCAGAACGACGCGCGGCTACACCTTC. Translation gives CASSLDSRTTRGYTF.

This clonotype was counted once. CDR3 nucleotides: TGCGCCAGCAGCCACGGGACGGGGGTAGTGTACGAGCAGTACTTC. Translating it yields CASSHGTGVVYEQYF. This sequence joins TRBV4-3 and TRBJ2-7; TRBD2 is a possible D gene (6 bases). Germline V gene data show CDR1 as LGHNA and CDR2 as YSLEER. V dropped 3 bases and J dropped 4 bases, with 16 bases sitting between them. CDR3 length: 15 residues.

This clonotype is termed medium-sized (0.01 to 0.1%). The chain carries TRBV4-3 and TRBJ1-1; no clear D. Trimming took 1 base from V and 4 from J, leaving 10 bases between them. CDR1 LGHNA and CDR2 YSLEER come from the germline V gene. The CDR3 length is 14 residues. The CDR3 DNA reads TGCGCCAGCAGCCAAGTAACACGGGGCACTGAAGCTTTCTTT. Translating it yields CASSQVTRGTEAFF.

This chain uses TRBV20-1 with TRBJ2-7; tentative D call: TRBD1 (6 bases). Germline V gives CDR1 DFQATT, CDR2 SNEGSKA (reference sequence). The CDR3 sequence is 14 residues long. V was shortened by 6 bases and J by 1 base, with 16 bases between the two germline ends. The CDR3: CSAKMWTESYEQYF. DNA of the CDR3: TGCAGTGCCAAGATGTGGACAGAATCCTACGAGCAGTACTTC.

V and J are TRBV4-3 and TRBJ2-2; D is perhaps TRBD2 (6 bases). Germline V gives CDR1 LGHNA, CDR2 YSLEER. Trimming shortened V by 5 bases and J by 9 bases, and 25 bases separated the two germline ends. The CDR3 runs 17 residues. The CDR3 loop reads CASSSSISGPPWRELFF. In DNA, the CDR3 is TGCGCCAGCAGCAGTTCGATAAGCGGGCCGCCATGGAGGGAGCTGTTTTTT.

The chain uses TRBV14 and TRBJ2-3; 10 nucleotides match TRBD2. The CDR3 consists of 14 residues. Germline lookup yields CDR1 SGHDN and CDR2 FVKESK. V lost 4 bases and J lost 11; bases outside the gene matches: 9. CDR3 amino acids: CASSLLAGYNEQYF. As DNA, the CDR3 is TGTGCCAGCAGCCTACTAGCGGGGTACAATGAGCAGTATTTT.

The sample holds a few counts of this clonotype. The limits of the CDR3 on the DNA are not certain, so only TCRdb's listed CDR3 is given. V and J are TRBV4-1 and TRBJ1-1. The CDR3 numbers 21 amino acids, ends counted. CDR1 and CDR2 from the germline V gene are MGHRA and YSYEKL. CDR3 residues: CASSQDMSSGNTIYFGGEAFF.

This clonotype was detected many times. V is TRBV29-1 and J is TRBJ1-3, with a possible D match to TRBD1 (6 bases). The V end was cut by 5 bases, the J end by 0 bases, with 17 bases between. Germline V gene data show CDR1 as SQVTM and CDR2 as ANQGSEA. The CDR3 length is 16 residues. As DNA, the CDR3 is TGCAGCGTTCTAGGGGGGCTTGGAATCTCTGGAAACACCATATATTTT. Protein sequence: CSVLGGLGISGNTIYF. The variable domain in full, with the rest retrieved from reference TRBV29-1 and TRBJ1-3, is SAVISQKPSRDICQRGTSLTIQCQVDSQVTMMFWYRQQPGQSLTLIATANQGSEATYESGFVIDKFPISRPNLTFSTLTVSNMSPEDSSIYLCSVLGGLGISGNTIYFGEGSWLTVV.

V gene TRBV20-1 combines with J gene TRBJ2-3, with 9 bases aligning to TRBD2. With V trimmed by 0 bases and J by 4 bases, 11 bases remained unmatched. Germline assignment: CDR1 DFQATT and CDR2 SNEGSKA (reference sequence). There are 17 residues in the CDR3. This CDR3 reads CSARDLGLAGLADTQYF. The CDR3 DNA sequence: TGCAGTGCTAGAGATCTGGGGCTAGCGGGACTAGCAGATACGCAGTATTTT.

By proportion, this clonotype is medium-sized. The J gene is TRBJ1-6, the V gene TRBV4-3, with a possible D match to TRBD1 (6 bases). V was trimmed by 4 bases and J by 8 bases, leaving 9 bases between them. Germline V gives CDR1 LGHNA, CDR2 YSLEER. The CDR3 has 13 amino acids. This CDR3 reads CASSRGGDSPLHF. CDR3 in DNA: TGCGCCAGCAGCCGAGGGGGGGATTCACCCCTCCACTTT.

The V call is TRBV4-3, the J call TRBJ1-3; no reliable D call. This CDR3 contains 15 residues. The germline gives CDR1 LGHNA, CDR2 YSLEER. Trimming left V 0 bases short and J 7 bases short, with 13 bases between. This CDR3 is CASSQDNVGLNTIYF. The CDR3 region has the DNA TGCGCCAGCAGCCAAGATAATGTTGGACTTAACACCATATATTTT.

This clonotype was detected ten times or more. The chain is built from TRBV18 and TRBJ2-7, with 7 bases fitting TRBD1. The V gene's germline CDR1 is KGHSH and CDR2 LQKENI. The CDR3 covers 14 residues. With 3 bases clipped from V and 1 base from J, the junction kept 3 bases outside the gene matches. The CDR3 sequence is CASSPQGVSYEQYF. As DNA, the CDR3 is TGTGCCAGCTCACCGCAGGGGGTTTCCTACGAGCAGTACTTC.

By share, this clonotype counts as medium-sized. V usage is TRBV4-2 and J usage is TRBJ2-5; 8 bases match TRBD2. V shed 4 bases and J 5 bases; nucleotides not matched to a gene: 9. The CDR3 spans 15 residues. Germline V gene data show CDR1 as LGHNA and CDR2 as YNFKEQ. The CDR3 DNA is TGTGCCAGCAGCCTCACCCCGGGACTAGAGGAGACCCAGTACTTC. Translated: CASSLTPGLEETQYF.

This clonotype was recorded at least ten times. The chain employs TRBV4-3 and TRBJ2-5; the D is unclear. CDR1 LGHNA and CDR2 YSLEER come from the germline V gene. This CDR3 contains 13 residues. V lost 1 base and J 3 bases, leaving 6 bases between the germline ends. In nucleotides, the CDR3 is TGCGCCAGCAGCCAAGGTCGGAAAGAGACCCAGTACTTC. This sequence encodes CASSQGRKETQYF.

This clonotype was found a few times. A read error may be the cause here, since a much bigger clone is one base away. The rearrangement links TRBV29-1 to TRBJ1-1; 8 nucleotides agree with TRBD1. The CDR3 has 11 residues. The germline V gene encodes CDR1 SQVTM and CDR2 ANQGSEA. In nucleotides, the CDR3 is TGCTGCGGACGGACAGGGTCTGAAGCTTTCTTT. Its protein product is CCGRTGSEAFF.